This TCR beta chain was identified in a study of CD8+ T cells in alopecia areata. Study as a whole: For the treated group, dosing was oral tofacitinib at 5 to 10 mg twice daily.

Treatment defined: oral pan-JAK inhibitor, 5-10 mg twice daily. Sorting separated CD4+ and CD8+ T cells out of PBMCs. There are a few counts of this clone. The antigen remains unidentified. General observations from the study: Many expanded lesional clones persisted in scalp and blood during tofacitinib. Tofacitinib significantly decreased scalp clonality and expanded CD8+ clones among top 100.

Following extraction, RNA underwent reverse transcription to cDNA, which served as the sequencing template. TCRdb's copy holds only in-frame clones and misses some; the assay was immunoSEQ multiplex PCR. Among under 350,000 clones, nearly 60% were seen once, and the ten largest hold approximately 1.8%. This receptor was obtained from a human donor with alopecia areata. The sample here was CD4+ T cells sorted from blood, taken at week 24, from a patient treated with tofacitinib.

CDR3 bases: TGTGCCAGCAGCTTAAGACAGGGAAACAATGAGCAGTTCTTC. Its protein is CASSLRQGNNEQFF. The J gene is TRBJ2-1, the V gene TRBV7-2, with 7 bases that match TRBD1. The CDR3 is 14 residues long. The V and J ends lost 2 bases and 5 bases, in that order; junction bases with no gene match: 3. Germline CDR1 reads SGHTA; CDR2 reads FQGNSA.